A single sample is the source of the 32 T cell receptor beta chains below, sequenced in a study of T cells in Graves' hyperthyroidism and ophthalmopathy. Amplification yielded TCR beta CDR3 regions, with RNA transcripts as the source. HTBI primers were used for first-round RT-PCR of the TCR CDR3. Each CDR3 protein is one row after TCRdb ran MiXCR on the multiplex PCR reads. Here the sample spans about 380,000 distinct CDR3 sequences, under 20% being singletons. What was sequenced was blood. These receptors came from a man aged 18 to 30 with Graves' ophthalmopathy.

This clonotype was detected ten times or more. The chain employs TRBV2 and TRBJ1-2, with a tentative D call TRBD1 (5 bases). The CDR3 covers 14 residues. The germline V gene has CDR1 SNHLY and CDR2 FYNNEI. The V and J ends lost 4 bases and 7 bases respectively, with 16 bases between them. As DNA, the CDR3 is TGTGCCAGCAGTGCAGGGCCCGGAGGAAGTGGCTACACCTTC. Its protein is CASSAGPGGSGYTF.

This clonotype was observed many times. The chain couples TRBV7-3 to TRBJ2-1, with 7 nucleotides matching TRBD1. Germline values: CDR1 SGHTA, CDR2 FQGTGA. Losses at the gene ends were 3 bases for V and 7 bases for J; bases not matched to a gene: 18. This CDR3 comprises 18 residues. The CDR3 sequence: CASSLWTGGVSSGNEQFF. In nucleotides, the CDR3 is TGTGCCAGCAGCTTGTGGACAGGTGGGGTTTCTTCTGGGAATGAGCAGTTCTTC.

This clonotype was detected ten times or more. J is TRBJ1-4 and V is TRBV3-1, with a tentative D call TRBD1 (5 bases). CDR1 and CDR2 from the germline V gene are LGHDT and YNNKEL (reference sequence). The CDR3 runs to 16 residues. V gave up 5 bases and J gave up 8 bases, with 21 bases separating them. Written as DNA, the CDR3 is TGTGCCAGCAGCAAAGGGGACGGGTCGGCGAGGGAAAAACTGTTTTTT. This encodes CASSKGDGSAREKLFF.

The chain combines TRBV2 with TRBJ2-7, with 15 positions matching TRBD2. The germline V gene has CDR1 SNHLY and CDR2 FYNNEI. Losses at the gene ends were 9 bases for V and 1 base for J; bases not matched to a gene: 4. The CDR3 sequence is 15 residues long. CDR3 sequence (DNA): TGTGCCAGTATGGGACTAGCGGGAGGTTCCTACGAGCAGTACTTC. It codes for CASMGLAGGSYEQYF.

The rearrangement links TRBV6-4 to TRBJ2-1, with D uncertain. Germline loops: CDR1 MRHNA, CDR2 SNTAGT. CDR3 length: 12 residues. Trimming took off 4 bases at V and 5 bases at J, with 6 bases between the two ends. In DNA, the CDR3 is TGTGCCAGCAGTGCCGCTAACAATGAGCAGTTCTTC. Protein product: CASSAANNEQFF.

This clonotype was seen at least ten times. The chain has TRBV2 and TRBJ1-5; 9 positions agree with TRBD1. Germline CDR1 reads SNHLY; CDR2 reads FYNNEI. Germline trimming cut 5 bases from V and 9 bases from J; bases unmatched to any gene: 14. The CDR3 is 16 residues long. This CDR3 is CASSHPGQGISPPQHF. CDR3 coding DNA: TGTGCCAGCAGTCATCCCGGACAGGGGATATCACCGCCCCAGCATTTT. Based on the CDR3 plus reference TRBV2 and TRBJ1-5, the full variable domain is EPEVTQTPSHQVTQMGQEVILRCVPISNHLYFYWYRQILGQKVEFLVSFYNNEISEKSEIFDDQFSVERPDGSNFTLKIRSTKLEDSAMYFCASSHPGQGISPPQHFGDGTRLSIL.

The rearrangement links TRBV6-1 to TRBJ2-7, with 12 positions matching TRBD1. Trimming at V came to 4 bases and at J to 7 bases, leaving 8 bases not matched to a gene. The CDR3 is 15 residues long. The germline V gene encodes CDR1 MNHNS and CDR2 SASEGT. This chain's CDR3 is CASSVGTGGSKEQYF. The CDR3 DNA reads as TGTGCCAGCAGTGTCGGGACAGGGGGCTCTAAGGAGCAGTACTTC.

The table lists this clonotype with a count of one. The J gene is TRBJ2-1, the V gene TRBV7-3, with 12 bases matching TRBD2. The CDR3 spans 16 residues. Trimming cost V 5 bases and J 7 bases; bases outside gene matches: 9. Germline V gene data show CDR1 as SGHTA and CDR2 as FQGTGA. The CDR3 is CASSQLAGGHGNEQFF. The CDR3 DNA reads TGTGCCAGCAGCCAACTAGCGGGGGGACACGGGAATGAGCAGTTCTTC.

J is TRBJ1-6 and V is TRBV7-3; tentative D call: TRBD1 (5 bases). Per the germline V gene, CDR1 is SGHTA and CDR2 is FQGTGA. With 4 bases removed from V and 5 bases from J, the gap between germline ends came to 12 bases. This CDR3 comprises 15 residues. CDR3 sequence (DNA): TGTGCCAGCAGCTCCGCCAGGGCCAATAATTCACCCCTCCACTTT. This sequence encodes CASSSARANNSPLHF. Full variable domain (outside the CDR3, taken from reference TRBV7-3 and TRBJ1-6): GAGVSQTPSNKVTEKGKYVELRCDPISGHTALYWYRQSLGQGPEFLIYFQGTGAADDSGLPNDRFFAVRPEGSVSTLKIQRTERGDSAVYLCASSSARANNSPLHFGNGTRLTVT.

V usage is TRBV4-1 and J usage is TRBJ2-1; D remains unclear. With 1 base removed from V and 3 bases from J, the gap between germline ends came to 13 bases. Germline V gives CDR1 MGHRA, CDR2 YSYEKL. CDR3 size: 16 residues. CDR3 loop: CASSQGVGASYNEQFF. For the CDR3, the DNA is TGCGCCAGCAGCCAAGGGGTCGGCGCTAGCTACAATGAGCAGTTCTTC.

This clonotype was recorded once. This chain connects TRBV6-5 to TRBJ1-4; D possibly corresponds to TRBD1 (5 bases). V shed 1 base and J shed 7 bases, with 10 bases lying between them. Germline V gives CDR1 MNHEY, CDR2 SVGAGI. The CDR3 consists of 14 residues. CDR3 sequence: CASSYWGYGEKLFF. The CDR3 DNA is TGTGCCAGCAGTTACTGGGGGTACGGTGAAAAACTGTTTTTT.

V and J are TRBV11-2 and TRBJ2-1, with a tentative D call TRBD2 (5 bases). V lost 5 bases and J lost 4, with 9 bases in between. Germline loops: CDR1 SGHAT, CDR2 FQNNGV. The CDR3 is 13 amino acids. In DNA, the CDR3 is TGTGCCAGCAGCGGCCCGGGGTACAATGAGCAGTTCTTC. This encodes CASSGPGYNEQFF.

This sequence joins TRBV6-1 and TRBJ2-1; D remains unclear. Trimming removed 0 bases from V and 8 bases from J, with 11 bases in between. This CDR3 has 14 amino acids. CDR1 and CDR2 from the germline V gene are MNHNS and SASEGT. In nucleotides, the CDR3 is TGTGCCAGCAGTGAAGCGGCTCTCGTCGATGAGCAGTTCTTC. This codes for CASSEAALVDEQFF.

This clonotype was recorded a few times. This chain joins TRBV13 and TRBJ2-1; D not certain. CDR1 is PRHDT and CDR2 is FYEKMQ in the germline V gene (reference sequence). V was clipped by 1 base and J by 8 bases, with 9 bases between them. This CDR3 contains 13 residues. This CDR3 reads CASSLAALDEQFF. DNA for the CDR3: TGTGCCAGCAGCTTAGCAGCCTTAGATGAGCAGTTCTTC.

In its sample, this clonotype was seen a few times. The chain employs TRBV29-1 and TRBJ2-5, with D unresolved. V lost 4 bases and J 5 bases, leaving 14 bases between the germline ends. The V gene's germline CDR1 is SQVTM and CDR2 ANQGSEA. CDR3 length: 13 residues. CDR3: CSVVGQSMETQYF. The CDR3, as DNA: TGCAGCGTTGTAGGTCAGAGCATGGAGACCCAGTACTTC.

This sequence joins TRBV19 and TRBJ1-5, with 8 bases fitting TRBD1. This CDR3 contains 13 residues. V was pared by 7 bases and J by 7 bases, with 6 bases of the junction left unmatched. Per germline, CDR1 LNHDA and CDR2 SQIVND (reference sequence). The CDR3 bases are TGTGCCAGTACCCCAGGGGGCGAGCAGCCCCAGCATTTT. This sequence encodes CASTPGGEQPQHF.

CDR3 protein: CASSFGGSGTGVGSPLHF. CDR3 bases: TGTGCCAGCAGCTTTGGAGGATCCGGGACAGGGGTGGGATCACCCCTCCACTTT. The chain employs TRBV13 and TRBJ1-6, with TRBD1 matching 10 bases. The CDR3 runs 18 residues. Trimming at V came to 3 bases and at J to 10 bases, leaving 15 bases not matched to a gene. In germline, CDR1 is PRHDT, CDR2 FYEKMQ (reference sequence).

V gene TRBV6-1 combines with J gene TRBJ2-5; 14 bases match TRBD2. CDR1 is MNHNS and CDR2 is SASEGT in the germline V gene. This CDR3 spans 16 amino acids. Trimming removed 6 bases from V and 1 base from J; junction bases left unmatched: 4. The CDR3 DNA reads as TGTGCCAGCAGCCGGACTAGCGGGGGGATCCAAGAGACCCAGTACTTC. Encoded protein: CASSRTSGGIQETQYF.

This clonotype was seen just once. The chain is built from TRBV11-2 and TRBJ2-7; a weak D match, TRBD2 (5 bases). Germline lookup yields CDR1 SGHAT and CDR2 FQNNGV. The ends were cut back, 5 bases at V and 3 bases at J, with 11 bases in the middle. The CDR3 is 13 residues long. CDR3 sequence: CASSLRRDYEQYF. CDR3 nucleotides: TGTGCCAGCAGCCTTAGACGGGACTACGAGCAGTACTTC.

This clonotype has a count of ten or more. The CDR3 protein is CASSEGRWQPQHF. In DNA, the CDR3 is TGTGCCAGCAGTGAAGGCAGGTGGCAGCCCCAGCATTTT. The chain combines TRBV2 with TRBJ1-5; D gene uncertain. The germline V and J ends were trimmed by 1 base and 7 bases, with 8 bases remaining between them. CDR1 is SNHLY, CDR2 FYNNEI, per germline. The CDR3 contains 13 residues. The entire variable domain, with the rest obtained from reference TRBV2 and TRBJ1-5, is as follows: EPEVTQTPSHQVTQMGQEVILRCVPISNHLYFYWYRQILGQKVEFLVSFYNNEISEKSEIFDDQFSVERPDGSNFTLKIRSTKLEDSAMYFCASSEGRWQPQHFGDGTRLSIL.

This clonotype was picked up a small number of times. This chain's CDR3 is CAISDYTNTEAFF. In DNA, the CDR3 is TGTGCCATCAGTGACTACACCAACACTGAAGCTTTCTTT. The chain couples TRBV10-3 to TRBJ1-1; D unclear. The CDR3 has 13 residues. Trimming removed 3 bases at V and 2 bases at J, with 7 bases between. Germline V gene lookup returns CDR1 ENHRY and CDR2 SYGVKD.

This clonotype was recorded at least ten times. This chain joins TRBV28 and TRBJ2-1, with 8 positions matching TRBD1. The CDR3 spans 15 residues. Germline V lookup: CDR1 MDHEN, CDR2 SYDVKM. V was clipped by 7 bases and J by 3 bases; unmatched bases: 8. CDR3 sequence reads: CASIPVGQVYNEQFF. Here the CDR3 DNA reads TGTGCCAGCATTCCGGTGGGACAGGTCTACAATGAGCAGTTCTTC. The complete variable domain, with remaining parts taken from reference TRBV28 and TRBJ2-1, reads DVKVTQSSRYLVKRTGEKVFLECVQDMDHENMFWYRQDPGLGLRLIYFSYDVKMKEKGDIPEGYSVSREKKERFSLILESASTNQTSMYLCASIPVGQVYNEQFFGPGTRLTVL.

This chain joins TRBV19 and TRBJ2-7, with D maybe TRBD2 (6 bases). Germline V gives CDR1 LNHDA, CDR2 SQIVND (reference sequence). This CDR3 spans 14 amino acids. The V end lost 3 bases, the J end lost 4 bases, and 13 bases lay between the germline ends. CDR3 DNA sequence: TGTGCCAGTAGTATGGCGGGAATCTGGTACGAGCAGTACTTC. Protein: CASSMAGIWYEQYF.

This clonotype was seen ten or more times. The chain links TRBV9 to TRBJ2-1, with 10 bases fitting TRBD1. Trimming took 0 bases from V and 8 from J; bases not matched to a gene: 5. CDR1 is SGDLS, CDR2 YYNGEE, per germline. The CDR3 is 15 amino acids. The CDR3 nucleotides are TGTGCCAGCAGCGTAGCGGGACAGGGGAACGATGAGCAGTTCTTC. Amino acids: CASSVAGQGNDEQFF.

Ten or more counts support this clonotype. The chain combines TRBV7-2 with TRBJ2-2, with 13 bases lining up with TRBD2. CDR1 SGHTA and CDR2 FQGNSA come from the germline V gene. CDR3 length: 19 amino acids. J was trimmed by 5 bases and V by 4 bases; bases with no gene match: 13. CDR3 protein: CASSYRPRTSGGNTGELFF. In DNA form, the CDR3 reads TGTGCCAGCAGCTACCGGCCGCGGACTAGCGGGGGTAATACCGGGGAGCTGTTTTTT.

V and J are TRBV28 and TRBJ2-2; D not resolved. The V gene lost 5 bases and the J gene lost 6 bases, with 10 bases spanning the gap. Germline values: CDR1 MDHEN, CDR2 SYDVKM. CDR3 length: 13 residues. CDR3 DNA sequence: TGTGCCAGCAGTCGAATGCCTGCCGGGGAGCTGTTTTTT. Translation gives CASSRMPAGELFF.

Points on this clonotype: The germline gene is not matched at one end of the junction; a read error may be the cause. The rearrangement links TRBV24-1 to TRBJ1-4; D might be TRBD1 (6 bases). Germline V gene lookup returns CDR1 KGHDR and CDR2 SFDVKD. This CDR3 has 16 amino acids. CDR3 sequence: CAISELEGDTNEKLFF. The CDR3 nucleotides are TGTGCCATCAGTGAGCTGGAGGGGGACACTAATGAAAAACTGTTTTTT.

The chain employs TRBV10-3 and TRBJ2-3; TRBD2 agrees at 8 bases. V shed 3 bases, J shed 1 base, and the junction held 0 bases outside the gene matches. The germline CDR1 and CDR2 sequences are ENHRY and SYGVKD. This CDR3 has 14 amino acids. CDR3 DNA sequence: TGTGCCATCAGTGATAGCGGGGGCACAGATACGCAGTATTTT. Its protein product is CAISDSGGTDTQYF.

This clonotype was counted between two and nine times. This chain joins TRBV28 and TRBJ2-1, with D perhaps TRBD2 (6 bases). This CDR3 has 14 residues. With 4 bases removed from V and 9 bases from J, the gap between germline ends came to 16 bases. Germline CDR1 and CDR2: MDHEN and SYDVKM. As DNA, the CDR3 is TGTGCCAGCAGTTCGGACGGGCGGGGCTTTGAGCAGTTCTTC. Translating gives CASSSDGRGFEQFF.

This clonotype showed up many times. The chain recombines TRBV28 with TRBJ2-7, with TRBD2 matching 10 bases. Germline-derived CDR1 and CDR2 are MDHEN and SYDVKM. The CDR3 contains 15 residues. The J segment lost 0 bases and the V segment lost 5 bases, leaving 4 bases of the junction unmatched. CDR3 coding DNA: TGTGCCAGCAGTCTAGCGGGGGCCAGCTCCTACGAGCAGTACTTC. Protein: CASSLAGASSYEQYF.

This clonotype was seen many times. The chain recombines TRBV2 with TRBJ2-7; D is uncertain. The V gene's germline CDR1 is SNHLY and CDR2 FYNNEI. V was pared by 8 bases and J by 2 bases, with 10 bases between. There are 12 residues in the CDR3. The CDR3 nucleotides read TGTGCCAGCTTCCAGGATACCTACGAGCAGTACTTC. Amino acids: CASFQDTYEQYF.

This clonotype was found many times. The J gene is TRBJ2-2, the V gene TRBV3-1; no firm D call. Looked up from germline, CDR1 is LGHDT and CDR2 is YNNKEL (reference sequence). The CDR3 runs 14 residues. Trimming removed 4 bases at V and 1 base at J, with 7 bases between. This CDR3 is CASSLSLNTGELFF. The CDR3 DNA reads TGTGCCAGCAGCCTCTCACTGAACACCGGGGAGCTGTTTTTT.